This T cell receptor (beta chain) was sequenced in a study of identical twins. Findings of the study overall: The study based its conclusions on cross-sectional statistical analysis and did not follow the same donors.

TCRdb processed the 5' RACE reads anew with MiXCR; each CDR3 protein has one entry. In the table there are under 450,000 distinct CDR3 sequences, about 18% of which are singletons. In germline, CDR1 is SEHNR, CDR2 FQNEAQ (reference sequence). There are 16 residues in the CDR3. The V and J ends lost 3 bases and 5 bases respectively, with 17 bases between them. Concerning this clonotype itself: What it recognizes is unknown.

This TCR was sampled from a man aged 45-60 years in good health. The sample was naive T cells sorted from blood. The rearrangement uses TRBV7-9 and TRBJ2-1, with D hard to call. CDR3 protein: CASSLSVSGPDNEQFF. The CDR3 coding sequence is TGTGCCAGCAGCTTGAGTGTTTCTGGCCCGGACAATGAGCAGTTCTTC.